Given below is one T cell receptor (beta chain) in context. MiXCR was run by TCRdb on the 5' RACE reads, yielding one entry per CDR3 protein. The sample contains some 290,000 distinct CDR3 sequences, approximately 12% of which appear only once. This record belongs to a study of T cells after yellow fever vaccination. Germline-derived CDR1 and CDR2 are DFQATT and SNEGSKA (reference sequence). The CDR3 runs 19 residues. The ends lost 2 bases at V and 1 base at J; junction bases unmatched: 15. Material: CD4+ T cells sorted from PBMCs, obtained 45 days after the yellow fever booster vaccination. The source is a young man who received the YFV17D yellow fever vaccine. V is TRBV20-1 and J is TRBJ1-3; 9 bases map to TRBD1. The CDR3 nucleotides read TGCAGTGCTAGAATAACAGGGGGCCACTCCGATCCATCTGGAAACACCATATATTTT. It codes for CSARITGGHSDPSGNTIYF.